The text below deals with one T cell receptor (beta chain). Its target antigen remains unknown. Base qualities are not provided; no much larger clone lies one nucleotide away. This specimen belongs to a study of blood T cells in healthy people across ages (dated by TCRdb to about 2015). Context from the whole study: In model experiments, roughly one uniquely barcoded TCR beta cDNA molecule per two T cells was captured by template switching. For two donors (one aged 18 to 30 and one aged 80 or older), the study analyzed two additional independent replicas of 1 million unique cDNA reads from the same blood draw. The study measured age-related changes in TCR beta repertoire diversity using deep sequencing normalized with unique cDNA molecular identifiers. Donors of different ages were randomly distributed across sequencing lanes to avoid experimental bias. Four age groups were formed from the donors: young (average approximately 15 years), middle-aged (approximately 42), aged (roughly 56) and long-lived (approximately 78).

The research as a whole found: Because donor CMV infection status was unknown, age-related changes in expanded clonotypes were potentially confounded. Since profiling was done on bulk unsorted PBMCs, naive and antigen-experienced compartments could not be conclusively compared. As age increased, observed TCR beta diversity per million T cells dropped in a roughly linear way, and a significant reduction was already evident by age about 40. The long-lived group showed more naive CD4+ T cells, fewer expanded clones and increased TCR diversity than the aged group, suggesting age selection. The percentage of naive T cells measured by flow cytometry correlated strongly with observed TCR beta diversity. Total diversity estimates from one million sequenced T cells were considered lower bounds and underestimates.

Systemically healthy Caucasian individuals from Russia, roughly 40 in total and aged roughly 6 to 95 years, were included as donors. Around 10 milliliters of peripheral blood were collected from each donor into EDTA-treated Vacutainer tubes. Ficoll-Paque density-gradient centrifugation was used to isolate PBMCs, with at least 7 million per sample. Trizol reagent was used to extract total RNA from PBMCs, with at least 6 micrograms per sample. Naive CD45RAhigh/CD27high T cell percentages were measured by flow cytometry on a PBMC aliquot from every donor. Counted from cysteine to phenylalanine, this CDR3 has 13 amino acids. This entry keeps only the CDR3 DNA: 39 bases, framed from base 1. As encoded in the germline V gene, CDR1 is SNHLY while CDR2 is FYNNEI. V is clipped by 6 bases and J by 3 bases, and the sequence between their germline boundaries is 10 bases long. Library creation used 5' RACE. Sequencer: Illumina HiSeq 2500. A second PCR of about 7 to 12 cycles was run with a J-beta primer mix and a sample-barcoded 5' primer. A template-switch 5' adaptor carrying 12 random nucleotides introduced a unique molecular identifier onto each TCR beta cDNA molecule. Each sample yielded at least 2.5 million CDR3-containing paired-end reads. All of the RNA was converted into first-strand cDNA using the Mint cDNA synthesis kit, with a TRBC-specific oligonucleotide serving as the primer. Following uracil-DNA glycosylase treatment, all cDNA underwent a first 18-cycle PCR with the universal primers M1SS and BC2_uni_R. Per the authors' processing: For normalization, 1 million high-quality reads were randomly selected from each sample, with every read carrying a distinct molecular identifier. Reads sharing molecular identifiers were discarded rather than binned into consensus sequences. MiTCR, run with a Q25 quality threshold and the strictest error-elimination algorithm, handled CDR3 identification, clonotype clustering and error correction. A nonparametric unseen species model using Euler transformation provided a lower-bound estimate of total TCR beta diversity. TCRdb reprocessing: public reads trimmed at Q25 with fastp, clones called with MiXCR, in-frame beta chains kept. Under each unique CDR3 protein, matching rows form one entry showing the most common genes and DNA. Clone size and V and J calls follow TCRdb, not the original study. The sample data list more than 1.4 million distinct CDR3 sequences, and 42% of these were observed just once. Clones ranked in the top ten supply roughly 7.7% of the sample.

The receptor's source is a woman between 18 and 29 years old in good health. In this chain, TRBV2 is recombined with TRBJ2-3, with a weak D call of TRBD1 (6 bases match). Material: blood. The CDR3 protein: CASRQGNTDTQYF. The nucleotides are TGTGCCAGCAGACAGGGCAATACAGATACGCAGTATTTT.